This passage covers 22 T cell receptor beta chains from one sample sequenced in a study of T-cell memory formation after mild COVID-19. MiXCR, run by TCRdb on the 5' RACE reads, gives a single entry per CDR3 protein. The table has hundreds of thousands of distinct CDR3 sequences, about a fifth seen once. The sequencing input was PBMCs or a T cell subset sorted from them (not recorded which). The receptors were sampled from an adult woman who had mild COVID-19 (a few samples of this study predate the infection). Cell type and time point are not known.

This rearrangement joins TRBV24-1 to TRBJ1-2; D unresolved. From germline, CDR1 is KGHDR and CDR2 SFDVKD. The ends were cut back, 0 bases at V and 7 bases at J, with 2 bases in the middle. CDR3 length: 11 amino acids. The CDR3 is CATSDLLGYTF. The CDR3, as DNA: TGTGCCACCAGTGATTTGCTTGGCTACACCTTC.

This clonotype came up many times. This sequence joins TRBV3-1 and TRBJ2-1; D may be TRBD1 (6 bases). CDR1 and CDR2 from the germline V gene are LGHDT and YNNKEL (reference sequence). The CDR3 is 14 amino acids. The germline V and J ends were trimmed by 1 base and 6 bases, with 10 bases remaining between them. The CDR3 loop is CASSQGGRGNEQFF. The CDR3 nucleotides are TGTGCCAGCAGCCAAGGGGGCAGGGGCAATGAGCAGTTCTTC.

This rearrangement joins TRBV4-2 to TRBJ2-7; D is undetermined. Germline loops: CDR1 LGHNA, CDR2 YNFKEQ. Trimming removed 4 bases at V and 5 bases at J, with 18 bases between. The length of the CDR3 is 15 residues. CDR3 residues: CASSPGLGRFHEQYF. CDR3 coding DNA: TGTGCCAGCAGCCCCGGGTTAGGCCGTTTCCACGAGCAGTACTTC.

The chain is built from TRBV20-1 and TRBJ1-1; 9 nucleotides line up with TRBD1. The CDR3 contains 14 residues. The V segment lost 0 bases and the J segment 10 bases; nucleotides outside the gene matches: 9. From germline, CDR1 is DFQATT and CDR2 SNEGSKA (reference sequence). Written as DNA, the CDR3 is TGCAGTGCTAGAGACCAGCGCCCGGGACAGGGAGCTTTCTTT. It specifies CSARDQRPGQGAFF.

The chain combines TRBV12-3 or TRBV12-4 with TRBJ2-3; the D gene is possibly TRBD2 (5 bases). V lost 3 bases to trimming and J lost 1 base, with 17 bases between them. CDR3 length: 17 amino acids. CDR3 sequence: CASSFPSPKVGTDTQYF. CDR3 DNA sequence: TGTGCCAGCAGTTTCCCTAGCCCGAAGGTCGGCACAGATACGCAGTATTTT.

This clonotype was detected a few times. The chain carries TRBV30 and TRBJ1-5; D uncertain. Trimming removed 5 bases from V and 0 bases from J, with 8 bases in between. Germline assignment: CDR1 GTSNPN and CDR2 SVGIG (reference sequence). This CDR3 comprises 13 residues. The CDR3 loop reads CAWDRGSNQPQHF. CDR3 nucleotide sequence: TGTGCCTGGGATCGGGGTAGCAATCAGCCCCAGCATTTT. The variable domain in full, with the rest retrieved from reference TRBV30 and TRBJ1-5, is SQTIHQWPATLVQPVGSPLSLECTVEGTSNPNLYWYRQAAGRGLQLLFYSVGIGQISSEVPQNLSASRPQDRQFILSSKKLLLSDSGFYLCAWDRGSNQPQHFGDGTRLSIL.

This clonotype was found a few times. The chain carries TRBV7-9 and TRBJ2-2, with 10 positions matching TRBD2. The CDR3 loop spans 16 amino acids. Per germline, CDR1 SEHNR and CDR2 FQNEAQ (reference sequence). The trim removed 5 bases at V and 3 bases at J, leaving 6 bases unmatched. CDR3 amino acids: CASSPLGLADTGELFF. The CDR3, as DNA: TGTGCCAGCAGCCCTCTCGGACTAGCGGACACCGGGGAGCTGTTTTTT.

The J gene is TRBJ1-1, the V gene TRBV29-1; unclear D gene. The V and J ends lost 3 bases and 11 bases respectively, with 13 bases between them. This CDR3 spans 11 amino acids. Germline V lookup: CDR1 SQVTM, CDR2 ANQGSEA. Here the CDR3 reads CSVDSSSTAFF. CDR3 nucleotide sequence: TGCAGCGTTGATAGCAGCTCCACGGCTTTCTTT.

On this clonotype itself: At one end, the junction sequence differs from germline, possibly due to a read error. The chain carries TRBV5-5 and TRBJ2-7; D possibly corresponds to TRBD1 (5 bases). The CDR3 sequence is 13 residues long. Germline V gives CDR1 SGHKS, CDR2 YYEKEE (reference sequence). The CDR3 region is CASSLGPGETFHF. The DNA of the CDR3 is TGTGCCAGCAGCCTGGGGCCGGGCGAAACATTCCACTTC.

CDR3 amino acids: CATSRIGTGGGGELFF. CDR3 in DNA: TGTGCCACCAGCAGGATTGGGACAGGGGGCGGCGGGGAGCTGTTTTTT. The genes are TRBV15 and TRBJ2-2, with 12 bases fitting TRBD1. Unmatched junction bases numbered 6, after V lost 3 bases and J lost 7 bases. The CDR3 totals 16 residues. Germline values: CDR1 LNHNV, CDR2 YYDKDF (reference sequence).

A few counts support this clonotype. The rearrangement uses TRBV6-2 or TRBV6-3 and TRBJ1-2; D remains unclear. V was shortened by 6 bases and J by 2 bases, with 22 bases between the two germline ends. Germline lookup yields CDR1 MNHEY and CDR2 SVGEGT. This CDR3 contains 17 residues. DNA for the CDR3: TGTGCCAGCAGACCTCCAATCAATCAAAAACCAAACTATGGCTACACCTTC. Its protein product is CASRPPINQKPNYGYTF.

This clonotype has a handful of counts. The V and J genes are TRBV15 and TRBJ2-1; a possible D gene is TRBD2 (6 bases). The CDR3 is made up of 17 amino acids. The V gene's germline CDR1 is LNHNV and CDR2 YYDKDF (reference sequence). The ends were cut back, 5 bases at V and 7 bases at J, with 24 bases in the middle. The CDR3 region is CATSQDRPGRVINEQFF. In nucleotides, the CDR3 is TGTGCCACCAGCCAGGATCGTCCCGGGAGAGTGATAAATGAGCAGTTCTTC.

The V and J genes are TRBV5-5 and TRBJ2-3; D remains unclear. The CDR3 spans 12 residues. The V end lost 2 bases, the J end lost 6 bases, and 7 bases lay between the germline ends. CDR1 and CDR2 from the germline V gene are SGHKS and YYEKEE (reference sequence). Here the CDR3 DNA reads TGTGCCAGCAGCTTCCAGACTGATACGCAGTATTTT. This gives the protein CASSFQTDTQYF. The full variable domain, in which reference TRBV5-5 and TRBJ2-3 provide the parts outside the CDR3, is DAGVTQSPTHLIKTRGQQVTLRCSPISGHKSVSWYQQVLGQGPQFIFQYYEKEERGRGNFPDRFSARQFPNYSSELNVNALLLGDSALYLCASSFQTDTQYFGPGTRLTVL.

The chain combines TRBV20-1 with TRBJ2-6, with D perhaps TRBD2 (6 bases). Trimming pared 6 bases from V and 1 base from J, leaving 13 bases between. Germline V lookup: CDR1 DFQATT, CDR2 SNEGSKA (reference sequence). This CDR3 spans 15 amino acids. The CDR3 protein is CSARDGGSGANVLTF. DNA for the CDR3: TGCAGTGCCCGAGACGGAGGGTCTGGGGCCAACGTCCTGACTTTC.

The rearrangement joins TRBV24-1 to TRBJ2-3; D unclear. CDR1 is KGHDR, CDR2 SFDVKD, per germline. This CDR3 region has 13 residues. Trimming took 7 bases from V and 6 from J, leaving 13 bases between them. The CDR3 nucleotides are TGTGCCACCAGCCGCCCTATGGTGGATACGCAGTATTTT. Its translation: CATSRPMVDTQYF.

In DNA, the CDR3 is TGTGCCAGCAGACAACTCAATGAGCAGTTCTTC. Protein product: CASRQLNEQFF. The chain links TRBV7-9 to TRBJ2-1; no clear D gene. The germline V and J ends were trimmed by 6 bases and 6 bases, with 6 bases remaining between them. This CDR3 is built from 11 residues. Germline CDR1 SEHNR, CDR2 FQNEAQ (reference sequence). Based on the CDR3 plus reference TRBV7-9 and TRBJ2-1, the full variable domain is DTGVSQNPRHKITKRGQNVTFRCDPISEHNRLYWYRQTLGQGPEFLTYFQNEAQLEKSRLLSDRFSAERPKGSFSTLEIQRTEQGDSAMYLCASRQLNEQFFGPGTRLTVL.

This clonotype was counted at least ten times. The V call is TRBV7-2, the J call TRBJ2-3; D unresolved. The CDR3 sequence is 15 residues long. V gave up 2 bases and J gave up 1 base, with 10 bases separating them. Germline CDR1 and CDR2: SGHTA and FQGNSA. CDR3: CASSLSFGGTDTQYF. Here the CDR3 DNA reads TGTGCCAGCAGCTTAAGCTTTGGCGGCACAGATACGCAGTATTTT.

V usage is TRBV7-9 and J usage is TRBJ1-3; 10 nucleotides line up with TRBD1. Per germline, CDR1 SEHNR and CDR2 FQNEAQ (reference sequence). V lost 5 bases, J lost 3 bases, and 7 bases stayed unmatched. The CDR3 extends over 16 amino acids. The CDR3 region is CASSARQGAGGNTIYF. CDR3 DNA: TGTGCCAGCAGCGCCCGACAGGGGGCTGGTGGAAACACCATATATTTT.

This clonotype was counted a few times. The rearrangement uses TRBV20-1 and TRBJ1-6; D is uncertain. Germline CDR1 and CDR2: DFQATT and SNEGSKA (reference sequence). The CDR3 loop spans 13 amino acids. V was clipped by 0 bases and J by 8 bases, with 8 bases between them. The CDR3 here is CSARDMADSPLHF. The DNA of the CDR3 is TGCAGTGCTAGAGATATGGCGGATTCACCCCTCCACTTT.

CDR3 in amino acids: CASSLVGGSLLYEQYF. The CDR3 nucleotides are TGTGCCAGCAGCTTGGTAGGCGGGAGTTTGCTGTACGAGCAGTACTTC. The chain employs TRBV7-2 and TRBJ2-7; 7 positions match TRBD2. Germline V gives CDR1 SGHTA, CDR2 FQGNSA. V lost 3 bases to trimming and J lost 4 bases; unmatched junction nucleotides: 12. CDR3 length: 16 amino acids.

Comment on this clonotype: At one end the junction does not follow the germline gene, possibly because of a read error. The CDR3 bases are TGTGCCACCAGTGCCCAGCAGGGCTCCTACACTGAGCAGTTCTTC. Translated: CATSAQQGSYTEQFF. The chain links TRBV24-1 to TRBJ2-1; D possibly corresponds to TRBD1 (5 bases). Germline V gene data show CDR1 as KGHDR and CDR2 as SFDVKD. The CDR3 consists of 15 residues.

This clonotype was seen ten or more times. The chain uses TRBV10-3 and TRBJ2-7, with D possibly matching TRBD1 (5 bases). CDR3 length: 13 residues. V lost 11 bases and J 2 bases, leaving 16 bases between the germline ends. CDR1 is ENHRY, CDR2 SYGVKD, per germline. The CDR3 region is CAVLSTAAYEQYF. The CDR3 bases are TGTGCCGTTCTTTCGACAGCTGCCTACGAGCAGTACTTC.